The subject of this entry is one T cell receptor beta chain. Which antigen it targets is not known. Base qualities were left out, and no much larger clone turns up one base away. Read against the paper, the sample's treatment or condition label means: live attenuated yellow fever vaccine strain. Two biological replicates of bulk PBMCs were collected at each blood-draw timepoint. A standard Ficoll-Paque protocol was used to isolate PBMCs from peripheral blood. TriZol was used to extract RNA from bulk PBMCs, CD4 and CD8 fractions, and dextramer-positive and dextramer-negative fractions. CDR3 length: 16 amino acids, cysteine to phenylalanine. Just CDR3 DNA is preserved here, 48 bases in frame from base 1. Trimming costs V 0 bases and J 2 bases, and their ends lie 12 bases apart. The germline V gene yields MGHDK for CDR1 and SYGVNS for CDR2. TCR cDNA was synthesized by 5'RACE template switching, through which a universal primer site and unique molecular identifiers were introduced. Priming for cDNA synthesis came from both the TCR alpha and TCR beta constant segments. Two PCR steps were used to amplify libraries, with sample barcodes and sequencing adapters being added in the second step. Sequencing of libraries was performed on Illumina HiSeq 2500 (2x100 bp) or NovaSeq (2x150 bp). As for how the authors treated the data: MIGEC was used to demultiplex reads and collapse the reads into UMI consensus sequences, and MiXCR was used for V(D)J alignment. Using edgeR on replicate PBMC samples, clonotypes were called vaccine-responding if FDR was below 0.01 and the log2 fold change was above 5 up to day 15. Each bulk clonotype was labeled CD4 or CD8 based on which sequenced repertoire, CD4 or CD8, contained the clonotype at higher abundance. TCRdb redid the processing of the public reads, applying fastp at Q25 and MiXCR, and retained in-frame beta chains. Each record represents a unique CDR3 protein, reported with the most common genes and DNA among its rows. TCRdb's processing, not the study's, gives the V and J calls here. The sample records 320,000 or so distinct CDR3 sequences, 8% to 9.5% of which are singletons. Roughly a sixth of the sample lies in the top ten.

This entry comes from a study of T cells after yellow fever vaccination (dated by TCRdb to 2018 to 2020). For context, the study as a whole: The SMART-Seq v4 Ultra Low Input RNA kit was used to prepare libraries from fractions with low cell numbers. To track T-cell clones before and after primary and booster YFV17D yellow fever vaccination, bulk TCR alpha and beta repertoires were sequenced longitudinally. The cohort comprised two healthy male donors, one aged 18 to 29 and one aged 30 to 39 years. Blood was collected at multiple timepoints before and after primary and secondary immunization, and bulk PBMC replicates and cell subsets were isolated. Results and caveats for the whole study, not just this receptor: Most clones expanded after primary vaccination were re-detected after the booster (around 96% of CD4 and 88% of CD8), suggesting broad memory maintenance. The study included only a couple of donors, which limits how far the findings can be generalized. FACS-sorted repertoires could contain abundant contaminating clonotypes from the bulk population, so computational filtering was required. A small fraction of clonotypes appeared in both the CD4 and CD8 compartments, likely as a result of convergent recombination. Compared with the primary T-cell response, the secondary T-cell response was weaker but faster, peaking on day 5 rather than day 15.

The sample here was PBMCs, taken about 41 days after the first yellow fever vaccination. The chain uses TRBV25-1 and TRBJ2-3; the D assignment is uncertain and may be TRBD1 or TRBD2, with 6 bases supporting each. The source of this sequence is a man aged 18 to 29 who received the YFV17D yellow fever vaccine. The CDR3 loop reads CASSEYSGGPTDTQYF. The nucleotide sequence is given as TGTGCCAGCAGTGAATATAGTGGGGGGCCCACAGATACGCAGTATTTT.